The 28 T cell receptor beta chains below come from one sample, sequenced in a study of T cell responses to AZD1222 COVID-19 vaccine. The assay was immunoSEQ multiplex PCR, and TCRdb's table has in-frame clones only and misses some. The sample has some 150,000 clones; 90% are singletons. The sequenced sample was peripheral blood, obtained on day 0 of AZD1222 vaccination. The receptors derive from an adult in good health.

This chain uses TRBV23-1 with TRBJ1-4; D unresolved. TRBV23-1 is recorded as an ORF, its role being uncertain. The length of the CDR3 is 14 residues. V was shortened by 4 bases and J by 5 bases, with 11 bases between the two germline ends. The DNA of the CDR3 is TGCGCCAGCAGTCTCCAAAAAGGGAATGAAAAACTGTTTTTT. Its protein is CASSLQKGNEKLFF.

V usage is TRBV19 and J usage is TRBJ1-4; weak D call: TRBD1 (6 bases). Trimming took off 6 bases at V and 6 bases at J, with 17 bases between the two ends. The CDR3 runs 15 residues. Germline loops: CDR1 LNHDA, CDR2 SQIVND (reference sequence). As DNA, the CDR3 is TGTGCCAGTAGCAACCAGGGGAATCGGGATGAAAAACTGTTTTTT. Translation gives CASSNQGNRDEKLFF.

The chain employs TRBV28 and TRBJ1-6, with D unresolved. V lost 5 bases and J 0 bases, leaving 11 bases between the germline ends. Germline CDR1 MDHEN, CDR2 SYDVKM. This CDR3 spans 16 amino acids. CDR3 protein: CASSPPVGSYNSPLHF. In DNA, the CDR3 is TGTGCCAGCAGTCCGCCGGTGGGCTCCTATAATTCACCCCTCCACTTT.

V and J are TRBV12-3 or TRBV12-4 and TRBJ2-5; a weak D match, TRBD1 (5 bases). The V and J ends lost 4 bases and 5 bases respectively, with 11 bases between them. The CDR3 is made up of 13 amino acids. The CDR3 coding sequence is TGTGCCAGCAGTTCCCAGGGTCGGGAGACCCAGTACTTC. Amino acid sequence: CASSSQGRETQYF.

This sequence joins TRBV6-2 or TRBV6-3 and TRBJ2-2, with D unclear. The CDR3 runs to 14 residues. Germline V gene lookup returns CDR1 MNHEY and CDR2 SVGEGT. V lost 5 bases, J lost 6 bases, and 13 bases lay in between. The DNA of the CDR3 is TGTGCCAGCAGTAACCCTTTGAGCTCCGGGGAGCTGTTTTTT. It yields the protein CASSNPLSSGELFF.

Written as DNA, the CDR3 is TGTGCCACCAGCCTAGGACTAGTAATAGAGACCCAGTACTTC. Amino acid sequence: CATSLGLVIETQYF. The chain is built from TRBV15 and TRBJ2-5; 7 nucleotides line up with TRBD2. The V segment lost 5 bases and the J segment 4 bases; nucleotides outside the gene matches: 7. CDR3 length equals 14 residues. Germline V CDR1 and CDR2: LNHNV, YYDKDF (reference sequence).

A single count supports this clone. The gene calls are TRBV10-3 and TRBJ1-5; the match to TRBD1 covers 10 bases. The trim removed 8 bases at V and 1 base at J, leaving 11 bases unmatched. Looked up from germline, CDR1 is ENHRY and CDR2 is SYGVKD. The CDR3 is 17 amino acids. The CDR3 loop reads CAIGRQGAYGSNQPQHF. CDR3 DNA: TGTGCCATCGGAAGACAGGGGGCCTATGGAAGCAATCAGCCCCAGCATTTT.

The chain carries TRBV11-2 and TRBJ1-2; TRBD1 is a possible D gene (5 bases). Germline CDR1 is SGHAT and CDR2 is FQNNGV. Trimming stripped 5 bases from V and 3 bases from J, with 10 bases between. CDR3 size: 13 residues. The CDR3 nucleotides are TGTGCCAGCAGCCCCGACAGCTACTATGGCTACACCTTC. Protein sequence: CASSPDSYYGYTF. The full variable domain, its missing parts supplied by reference TRBV11-2 and TRBJ1-2, is EAGVAQSPRYKIIEKRQSVAFWCNPISGHATLYWYQQILGQGPKLLIQFQNNGVVDDSQLPKDRFSAERLKGVDSTLKIQPAKLEDSAVYLCASSPDSYYGYTFGSGTRLTVV.

DNA of the CDR3: TGTGCCAGCAGTTTAGAAGACGGGAGGCGGGATGAGCAGTTCTTC. Residues: CASSLEDGRRDEQFF. This chain links TRBV27 with TRBJ2-1, with 7 bases aligning to TRBD2. CDR3 size: 15 residues. Germline V gene lookup returns CDR1 MNHEY and CDR2 SMNVEV (reference sequence). With 2 bases clipped from V and 8 bases from J, the junction kept 9 bases outside the gene matches.

The rearrangement links TRBV5-1 to TRBJ2-1, with a possible D match to TRBD1 (5 bases). This CDR3 region has 15 residues. Germline V gives CDR1 SGHRS, CDR2 YFSETQ. Trimming took 0 bases from V and 3 from J, leaving 10 bases between them. CDR3 nucleotides: TGCGCCAGCAGCTTGGTACAGGATGTCTACAATGAGCAGTTCTTC. Protein sequence: CASSLVQDVYNEQFF.

The chain employs TRBV29-1 and TRBJ1-2; 9 nucleotides match TRBD1. The CDR3 extends over 13 amino acids. V dropped 6 bases and J dropped 2; count of bases not matched to a gene: 4. Germline CDR1 is SQVTM and CDR2 is ANQGSEA. CDR3 DNA sequence: TGCAGCGTGAGGGACAGGGAAAACTATGGCTACACCTTC. Encoded protein: CSVRDRENYGYTF.

The CDR3 region is CASSLISGNEQYF. CDR3 nucleotide sequence: TGTGCCAGCAGCTTAATTTCGGGGAACGAGCAGTACTTC. This chain connects TRBV7-3 to TRBJ2-7; a weak D match, TRBD2 (5 bases). The CDR3 sequence is 13 residues long. V was clipped by 1 base and J by 5 bases, with 9 bases between them. Per the germline V gene, CDR1 is SGHTA and CDR2 is FQGTGA.

V and J are TRBV6-2 or TRBV6-3 and TRBJ2-4; TRBD2 is a possible D gene (6 bases). Looked up from germline, CDR1 is MNHEY and CDR2 is SVGEGT. The CDR3 covers 16 residues. The germline V and J ends were trimmed by 1 base and 0 bases, with 10 bases remaining between them. The CDR3: CASSYLGLSAKNIQYF. The CDR3 region has the DNA TGTGCCAGCAGTTACTTGGGACTGTCAGCCAAAAACATTCAGTACTTC.

The chain couples TRBV19 to TRBJ2-3; TRBD2 matches 11 bases. The CDR3 length is 16 residues. In germline, CDR1 is LNHDA, CDR2 SQIVND (reference sequence). The J segment lost 1 base and the V segment lost 1 base, leaving 1 base of the junction unmatched. CDR3 in amino acids: CASSIVLAGGTDTQYF. As DNA, the CDR3 is TGTGCCAGTAGTATAGTACTAGCGGGAGGCACAGATACGCAGTATTTT.

This clone was found once. The chain carries TRBV2 and TRBJ1-5; D gene unclear. This CDR3 has 13 amino acids. Germline CDR1 and CDR2: SNHLY and FYNNEI. V lost 7 bases, J lost 7 bases, and 14 bases lay in between. Here the CDR3 reads CASNPSGRQPQHF. For the CDR3, the DNA is TGTGCCAGCAATCCTTCGGGTAGGCAGCCCCAGCATTTT. Complete variable domain (other parts from reference TRBV2 and TRBJ1-5): EPEVTQTPSHQVTQMGQEVILRCVPISNHLYFYWYRQILGQKVEFLVSFYNNEISEKSEIFDDQFSVERPDGSNFTLKIRSTKLEDSAMYFCASNPSGRQPQHFGDGTRLSIL.

The V and J genes are TRBV7-2 and TRBJ1-1; D remains unclear. Germline CDR1 reads SGHTA; CDR2 reads FQGNSA. V lost 4 bases and J lost 1, with 10 bases in between. The CDR3 is 14 residues long. CDR3 protein: CASSSKWANTEAFF. CDR3 in DNA: TGTGCCAGCAGCTCCAAGTGGGCGAACACTGAAGCTTTCTTT.

This sequence joins TRBV5-4 and TRBJ2-5; D is undetermined. Per the germline V gene, CDR1 is SGHNT and CDR2 is YYREEE (reference sequence). Trimming left V 4 bases short and J 0 bases short, with 7 bases between. CDR3 length: 13 amino acids. The CDR3 spells CASSPPDQETQYF. In DNA form, the CDR3 reads TGTGCCAGCAGCCCCCCAGACCAAGAGACCCAGTACTTC.

The chain joins TRBV5-1 to TRBJ2-1, with D unresolved. CDR3 length: 14 amino acids. The V and J ends lost 0 bases and 2 bases respectively, with 6 bases between them. The germline V gene encodes CDR1 SGHRS and CDR2 YFSETQ. The CDR3 bases are TGCGCCAGCAGCTTGGGTCAGACCTACAATGAGCAGTTCTTC. This sequence encodes CASSLGQTYNEQFF.

This clone turned up a few times. The gene calls are TRBV27 and TRBJ2-3; TRBD2 matches at 8 bases. Germline-derived CDR1 and CDR2 are MNHEY and SMNVEV (reference sequence). The CDR3 has 17 amino acids. V was pared by 0 bases and J by 1 base, with 6 bases of the junction left unmatched. CDR3 coding DNA: TGTGCCAGCAGTTTATCATACATGACTAGCGGCACAGATACGCAGTATTTT. As protein: CASSLSYMTSGTDTQYF.

This sequence joins TRBV24-1 and TRBJ1-2; TRBD1 aligns across 10 bases. J gave up 6 bases and V 4 bases, and 16 bases lay outside the gene matches. The CDR3 sequence is 18 residues long. Germline loops: CDR1 KGHDR, CDR2 SFDVKD. The CDR3 region has the DNA TGTGCCACCAGTGACGGTGACCGAATGACAGGGGGCTTTCATGGCTACACCTTC. Encoded protein: CATSDGDRMTGGFHGYTF.

The V and J genes are TRBV7-3 and TRBJ2-1; TRBD1 matches at 9 bases. The length of the CDR3 is 16 residues. The V gene's germline CDR1 is SGHTA and CDR2 FQGTGA. Trimming removed 2 bases from V and 6 bases from J; junction bases left unmatched: 8. CDR3 amino acids: CASSLGTGHVINEQFF. CDR3 nucleotide sequence: TGTGCCAGCAGCTTAGGGACAGGGCATGTCATCAATGAGCAGTTCTTC.

This clone was detected only once. The chain has TRBV7-9 and TRBJ2-2; 11 bases map to TRBD2. Germline lookup yields CDR1 SEHNR and CDR2 FQNEAQ (reference sequence). V was pared by 4 bases and J by 6 bases, with 7 bases of the junction left unmatched. The CDR3 runs 16 residues. The CDR3 DNA reads TGTGCCAGCAGCTCCCCTAGCGGGAGGTTTCCCGGGGAGCTGTTTTTT. This encodes CASSSPSGRFPGELFF.

The chain's CDR3 is CASSLRGFQPQHF. CDR3 coding DNA: TGTGCCAGCAGTTTACGAGGGTTTCAGCCCCAGCATTTT. This chain uses TRBV27 with TRBJ1-5; no firm D call. V lost 2 bases and J lost 6, with 8 bases in between. In germline, CDR1 is MNHEY, CDR2 SMNVEV (reference sequence). This CDR3 region has 13 residues.

The rearrangement links TRBV6-2 or TRBV6-3 to TRBJ2-3; 7 bases align to TRBD2. The V segment lost 2 bases and the J segment 2 bases; nucleotides outside the gene matches: 1. The CDR3 loop spans 14 amino acids. Germline values: CDR1 MNHEY, CDR2 SVGEGT. The CDR3 spells CASSYAGVTDTQYF. The DNA of the CDR3 is TGTGCCAGCAGTTACGCGGGAGTCACAGATACGCAGTATTTT.

The genes are TRBV15 and TRBJ2-2, with D unresolved. CDR1 is LNHNV and CDR2 is YYDKDF in the germline V gene (reference sequence). The CDR3 length is 15 residues. Trimming took off 8 bases at V and 0 bases at J, with 13 bases between the two ends. Here the CDR3 reads CATVVDLSNTGELFF. The CDR3 bases are TGTGCCACCGTGGTGGATCTATCGAACACCGGGGAGCTGTTTTTT.

This clone was recorded only once. The chain has TRBV7-9 and TRBJ1-4; 10 bases match TRBD1. CDR3 length equals 17 residues. The germline gives CDR1 SEHNR, CDR2 FQNEAQ (reference sequence). V was pared by 1 base and J by 3 bases, with 5 bases of the junction left unmatched. The DNA of the CDR3 is TGTGCCAGCAGCTTAGGGGCGGACAGGGGGGCTAATGAAAAACTGTTTTTT. Residues: CASSLGADRGANEKLFF.

The chain's CDR3 is CAISESRGGDSPLHF. The CDR3 region has the DNA TGTGCCATCAGTGAGTCCCGGGGTGGGGATTCACCCCTCCACTTT. The genes are TRBV10-3 and TRBJ1-6; no reliable D call. The V end was cut by 0 bases, the J end by 8 bases, with 11 bases between. The germline V gene has CDR1 ENHRY and CDR2 SYGVKD. The CDR3 totals 15 residues.

This chain connects TRBV4-1 to TRBJ1-6; no definite D call. Trimming pared 1 base from V and 4 bases from J, leaving 5 bases between. There are 14 residues in the CDR3. CDR1 and CDR2 from the germline V gene are MGHRA and YSYEKL. As DNA, the CDR3 is TGCGCCAGCAGCCAAGTCATTTATAATTCACCCCTCCACTTT. Protein sequence: CASSQVIYNSPLHF.